This T cell receptor (beta chain) was captured by sequencing in a study of blood T cells in healthy people across ages. A J-beta primer mix and a sample-barcoded 5' primer were used in a second PCR of roughly 6 to 12 cycles. TCRdb re-called the 5' RACE reads with MiXCR, one entry per CDR3 protein. Among roughly 2 million distinct CDR3 sequences listed, about 50% were seen once. Germline assignment: CDR1 SGDLS and CDR2 YYNGEE. This CDR3 region has 12 residues. V shed 10 bases and J shed 6 bases, with 16 bases lying between them. Each sample yielded at least 5 micrograms of PBMC total RNA. The receptor was derived from a woman in her thirties or forties in good health. This chain joins TRBV9 and TRBJ1-2; D gene ambiguous. Source material: blood. The CDR3 is CAGKNLVDGYTF. The DNA of the CDR3 is TGTGCCGGCAAAAACCTCGTGGATGGCTACACCTTC. Variable domain in full (rest from reference TRBV9 and TRBJ1-2): DSGVTQTPKHLITATGQRVTLRCSPRSGDLSVYWYQQSLDQGLQFLIQYYNGEERAKGNILERFSAQQFPDLHSELNLSSLELGDSALYFCAGKNLVDGYTFGSGTRLTVV.